This T cell receptor beta chain was captured by sequencing in a study of blood T cell repertoires in COVID-19. The wider study: From T cells, B-cell-depleted T cells, or PBMCs came the material, which was cDNA or gDNA.

This CDR3 comprises 15 residues. V was trimmed by 2 bases and J by 8 bases, leaving 19 bases between them. Germline-derived CDR1 and CDR2 are SGHRS and YFSETQ. This clone was counted a single time. Profiling relied on immunoSEQ multiplex PCR, and the TCRdb table lists in-frame clones only, not all of them. This sample carries roughly 69,000 clones, 88% of them seen once, and the ten largest clones take 4.5% to 6%. The receptor comes from a human donor in a cohort sampled during active COVID-19. The chain couples TRBV5-1 to TRBJ1-1; D might be TRBD1 (5 bases). The sample taken for sequencing was peripheral blood. This CDR3 is CASSFMTDTVGEAFF. The CDR3 nucleotides read TGCGCCAGCAGCTTCATGACAGATACAGTTGGAGAAGCTTTCTTT. The full variable domain, completed using reference TRBV5-1 and TRBJ1-1, is KAGVTQTPRYLIKTRGQQVTLSCSPISGHRSVSWYQQTPGQGLQFLFEYFSETQRNKGNFPGRFSGRQFSNSRSEMNVSTLELGDSALYLCASSFMTDTVGEAFFGQGTRLTVV.